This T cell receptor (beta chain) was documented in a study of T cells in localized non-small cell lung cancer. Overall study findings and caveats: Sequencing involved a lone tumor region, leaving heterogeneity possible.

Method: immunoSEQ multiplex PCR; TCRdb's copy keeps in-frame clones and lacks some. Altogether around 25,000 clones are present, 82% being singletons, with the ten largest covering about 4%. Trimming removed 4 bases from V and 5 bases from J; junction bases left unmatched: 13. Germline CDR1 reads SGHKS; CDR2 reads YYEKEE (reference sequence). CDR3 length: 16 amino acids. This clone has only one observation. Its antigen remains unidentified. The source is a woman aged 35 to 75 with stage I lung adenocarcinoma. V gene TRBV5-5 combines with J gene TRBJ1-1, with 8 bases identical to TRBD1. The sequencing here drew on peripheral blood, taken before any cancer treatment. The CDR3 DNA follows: TGTGCCAGCAGCCTATTCCCGACAGGGGACGGGACTGAAGCTTTCTTT. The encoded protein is CASSLFPTGDGTEAFF.